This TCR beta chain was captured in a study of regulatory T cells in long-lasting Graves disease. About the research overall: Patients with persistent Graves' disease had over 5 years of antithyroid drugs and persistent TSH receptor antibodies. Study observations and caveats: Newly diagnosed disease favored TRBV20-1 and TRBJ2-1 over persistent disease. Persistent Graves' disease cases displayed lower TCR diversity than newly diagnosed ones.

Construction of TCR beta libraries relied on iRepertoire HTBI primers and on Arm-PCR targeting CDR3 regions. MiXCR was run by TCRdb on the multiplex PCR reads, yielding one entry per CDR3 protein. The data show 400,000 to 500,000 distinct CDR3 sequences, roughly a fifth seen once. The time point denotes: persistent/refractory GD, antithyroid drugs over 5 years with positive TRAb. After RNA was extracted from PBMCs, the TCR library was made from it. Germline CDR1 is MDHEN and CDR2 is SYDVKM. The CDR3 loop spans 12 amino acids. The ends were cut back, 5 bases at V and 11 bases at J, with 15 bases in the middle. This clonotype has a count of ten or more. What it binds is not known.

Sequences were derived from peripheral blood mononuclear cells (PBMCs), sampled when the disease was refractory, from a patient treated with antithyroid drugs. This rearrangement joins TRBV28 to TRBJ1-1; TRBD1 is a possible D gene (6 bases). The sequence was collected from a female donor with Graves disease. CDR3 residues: CASSDRGQSAFF. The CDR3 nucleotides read TGTGCCAGCAGTGACCGTGGACAGTCGGCTTTCTTT.